This is a list of T cell receptor beta chains from one sample in a study of T-cell memory formation after mild COVID-19. TCRdb processed the 5' RACE reads anew with MiXCR; each CDR3 protein has one entry. The table lists around 470,000 distinct CDR3 sequences, around 20% of them singletons, with around 8.4% in the top ten. The sequencing input was PBMCs or a T cell subset sorted from them (not recorded which). The receptor source for this set is an adult woman who had mild COVID-19 (a few samples of this study predate the infection). Cell type and time point are not known. Each CDR3 is given with its conserved first and last residue. The order of the fields is clone size, D gene, J gene, V gene, CDR3 DNA, CDR3 protein. A D gene is named only where the DNA matches it firmly. A clone size is listed for some rows: how often the clone was seen (once, few, many), or a class if it is expanded.

size: few; D: -; J: TRBJ1-1; V: TRBV28; DNA: TGTGCCAGCAGTTTATGGGCCGATGGGGCAGGGACTGAAGCTTTCTTT; CDR3: CASSLWADGAGTEAFF
size: many; D: -; J: TRBJ1-2; V: TRBV29-1; DNA: TGCAGCGTCCTGATACGGGCCCTGGGAGGTGGCTACACCTTC; CDR3: CSVLIRALGGGYTF
size: few; D: -; J: TRBJ2-7; V: TRBV4-3; DNA: TGCGCCAGCAGCCAAGACAGGGTTTCCTACGAGCAGTACTTC; CDR3: CASSQDRVSYEQYF
size: many; D: -; J: TRBJ2-1; V: TRBV6-2/TRBV6-3; DNA: TGTGCCAGCACCCTCAGAGTCCGGACAGACTCCTACAATGAGCAGTTCTTC; CDR3: CASTLRVRTDSYNEQFF
size: few; D: TRBD2; J: TRBJ2-1; V: TRBV20-1; DNA: TGCAGTGCGCCACCGAAGCGGGGACCTTCTAATGAGCAGTTCTTC; CDR3: CSAPPKRGPSNEQFF
size: few; D: -; J: TRBJ2-5; V: TRBV2; DNA: TGTGCCAGCAGGGAACAAGAGACCCAGTACTTC; CDR3: CASREQETQYF
size: few; D: -; J: TRBJ1-2; V: TRBV3-1; DNA: TGTGCCAGCAGCCAAGGCAGCCTCTATGGCTACACCTTC; CDR3: CASSQGSLYGYTF
size: -; D: -; J: TRBJ2-1; V: TRBV4-3; DNA: TGCGCCAGCAGCCTCTCCCTCGGCGTCCCCTCCTACAATGAGCAGTTCTTC; CDR3: CASSLSLGVPSYNEQFF
size: -; D: -; J: TRBJ2-5; V: TRBV4-3; DNA: TGCGCCAGCAGCCCAGGGCCCAGGGGAGAGACCCAGTACTTC; CDR3: CASSPGPRGETQYF
size: few; D: TRBD2; J: TRBJ2-7; V: TRBV9; DNA: TGTGCCAGCAGCGTAGGACTAGCGGGAGGGACCGAGCAGTACTTC; CDR3: CASSVGLAGGTEQYF
size: few; D: TRBD1; J: TRBJ1-2; V: TRBV6-6; DNA: TGTGCCAGCAGCCCCCGTGACAGGGGGGATGGCTACACCTTC; CDR3: CASSPRDRGDGYTF
size: few; D: TRBD2; J: TRBJ2-5; V: TRBV4-2; DNA: TGTGCCAGCAGCCAAGGGTGGACTAGCGGCCAAGAGACCCAGTACTTC; CDR3: CASSQGWTSGQETQYF
size: -; D: -; J: TRBJ2-3; V: TRBV12-3/TRBV12-4; DNA: TGTGCCAGCAGTTTAGCCCCGACAGGTTATGACCGGGATACGCAGTATTTT; CDR3: CASSLAPTGYDRDTQYF
size: -; D: -; J: TRBJ2-2; V: TRBV4-1; DNA: TGCGCCAGCAGCCAATTACCACAGGGTCCCTGGAACACCGGGGAGCTGTTTTTT; CDR3: CASSQLPQGPWNTGELFF
size: -; D: TRBD1; J: TRBJ2-5; V: TRBV9; DNA: TGTGCCAGCAGCGTAGATTCAGGGGGCAAGACCCAGTACTTC; CDR3: CASSVDSGGKTQYF
size: -; D: TRBD2; J: TRBJ2-7; V: TRBV6-5; DNA: TGTGCCAGCAGCCGACAGGGACTAGCGGGGATCTACGAGCAGTACTTC; CDR3: CASSRQGLAGIYEQYF
size: few; D: -; J: TRBJ2-7; V: TRBV2; DNA: TGTGCCAGCACCTTAACCTGGGGGACGTCCTACGAGCAGTACTTC; CDR3: CASTLTWGTSYEQYF
size: -; D: -; J: TRBJ1-4; V: TRBV6-6; DNA: TGTGCCAGCAGTTACAGCCTTTCTAATGAAAAACTGTTTTTT; CDR3: CASSYSLSNEKLFF
size: -; D: TRBD2; J: TRBJ2-3; V: TRBV12-3/TRBV12-4; DNA: TGTGCCAGCTCCCCGGGGGGTAGCAGTGATACGCAGTATTTT; CDR3: CASSPGGSSDTQYF
size: -; D: -; J: TRBJ2-7; V: TRBV20-1; DNA: TGCAGTGCCCTGGGTCCCTTGGTGTACGAGCAGTACTTC; CDR3: CSALGPLVYEQYF
size: -; D: TRBD1; J: TRBJ1-2; V: TRBV4-1; DNA: TGCGCCAGCAAAAGGACAGGCGCTAACTATGGCTACACCTTC; CDR3: CASKRTGANYGYTF
size: once; D: TRBD1; J: TRBJ2-7; V: TRBV2; DNA: TGTGCCAACGTAACAGGGGGCCGTTCGGACGAGCAGTACTTC; CDR3: CANVTGGRSDEQYF
size: few; D: TRBD1; J: TRBJ2-3; V: TRBV11-1; DNA: TGTGCCAGCAGCTTAGGGGACGCAACAGGGGGCGATACGCAGTATTTT; CDR3: CASSLGDATGGDTQYF
size: few; D: TRBD2; J: TRBJ2-2; V: TRBV4-1; DNA: TGCGCCAGCAGCCAACTAGCGGGGGCGGACACCGGGGAGCTGTTTTTT; CDR3: CASSQLAGADTGELFF
size: -; D: -; J: TRBJ1-1; V: TRBV18; DNA: TGTGCCAGCTTATTGACGGCCACTTTGAACACTGAAGCTTTCTTT; CDR3: CASLLTATLNTEAFF
size: -; D: -; J: TRBJ2-2; V: TRBV5-1; DNA: TGCGCCAGCAGCTTAACGAACCTTGAAGGCGGGGAGCTGTTTTTT; CDR3: CASSLTNLEGGELFF
size: -; D: -; J: TRBJ2-3; V: TRBV5-1; DNA: TGCGCCAGCAGCAAAACGGCAGCCACAGATACGCAGTATTTT; CDR3: CASSKTAATDTQYF
size: -; D: TRBD1; J: TRBJ2-7; V: TRBV2; DNA: TGTGCCAGCAGTGAAACAGGGGGTCTGGAGCAGTACTTC; CDR3: CASSETGGLEQYF
size: -; D: TRBD2; J: TRBJ2-1; V: TRBV7-3; DNA: TGTGCCAGCAGCCAGACTAGCGGGGGGCCCCATGAGCAGTTCTTC; CDR3: CASSQTSGGPHEQFF
size: -; D: -; J: TRBJ2-7; V: TRBV5-1; DNA: TGCGCCAGCAGCCACAGGGTCGCGTCCTACGAGCAGTACTTC; CDR3: CASSHRVASYEQYF
size: few; D: TRBD1; J: TRBJ2-1; V: TRBV27; DNA: TGTGCCAGCAGTTTGCCACAAAACAGGGGTGAGCAGTTCTTC; CDR3: CASSLPQNRGEQFF
size: few; D: -; J: TRBJ1-1; V: TRBV6-2/TRBV6-3; DNA: TGTGCCAGCAGTCTCTCGGGGGACGGGACTGAAGCTTTCTTT; CDR3: CASSLSGDGTEAFF
size: many; D: -; J: TRBJ2-1; V: TRBV6-5; DNA: TGTGCCAGCAGGGACCGACAGGCTGGACAGTTCTTC; CDR3: CASRDRQAGQFF
size: -; D: -; J: TRBJ2-1; V: TRBV24-1; DNA: TGTGCCACCAGTGGGGGGAGAGCCAGCTCCTACAATGAGCAGTTCTTC; CDR3: CATSGGRASSYNEQFF
size: many; D: -; J: TRBJ2-7; V: TRBV28; DNA: TGTGCCAGCAGTCAAAGGTACGAGCAGTACTTC; CDR3: CASSQRYEQYF
size: -; D: TRBD1; J: TRBJ2-5; V: TRBV5-1; DNA: TGCGCCAGCAGCCAATTCACGGGACAGCCTCAAGAGACCCAGTACTTC; CDR3: CASSQFTGQPQETQYF
size: few; D: TRBD2; J: TRBJ2-7; V: TRBV9; DNA: TGTGCCAGCAGCCCCCGCGGGAGGCCCTCCTACGAGCAGTACTTC; CDR3: CASSPRGRPSYEQYF
size: -; D: TRBD2; J: TRBJ2-1; V: TRBV7-6; DNA: TGTGCCAGCAGCGAGGTCCTAGCGGGGGTCGGTGAGCAGTTCTTC; CDR3: CASSEVLAGVGEQFF
size: -; D: -; J: TRBJ2-7; V: TRBV19; DNA: TGTGCCAGTAGTGTCGGCGTGGGCAGGGCCTACGAGCAGTACTTC; CDR3: CASSVGVGRAYEQYF
size: few; D: -; J: TRBJ2-7; V: TRBV5-1; DNA: TGCGCCAGCAGCTTGGGAGGGCAGAGCTCCTACGAGCAGTACTTC; CDR3: CASSLGGQSSYEQYF
size: -; D: -; J: TRBJ2-4; V: TRBV4-3; DNA: TGCGCCAGCAGCCAAGATCTTCTGGGGACGGCCAAAAACATTCAGTACTTC; CDR3: CASSQDLLGTAKNIQYF
size: -; D: -; J: TRBJ2-2; V: TRBV2; DNA: TGTGCCAGCTACGTACAGGGAAGGGGTTACTCCGGGGAGCTGTTTTTT; CDR3: CASYVQGRGYSGELFF
size: -; D: TRBD2; J: TRBJ2-1; V: TRBV12-3/TRBV12-4; DNA: TGTGCCAGCATCTTCCGGGGGGGGCTAGGCAATGAGCAGTTCTTC; CDR3: CASIFRGGLGNEQFF
size: -; D: TRBD1; J: TRBJ2-2; V: TRBV11-1; DNA: TGTGCCGCCGGAGGACAGGCCGGGGAGCTGTTTTTT; CDR3: CAAGGQAGELFF
size: -; D: -; J: TRBJ1-1; V: TRBV27; DNA: TGTGCCAGCAGTTTATCTACAGGCACGGGGGACACTGAAGCTTTCTTT; CDR3: CASSLSTGTGDTEAFF
size: few; D: -; J: TRBJ1-1; V: TRBV10-2; DNA: TGCGCCAGCAGTGAGTCTCGAACAACCGACGAAGCTTTCTTT; CDR3: CASSESRTTDEAFF
size: -; D: TRBD2; J: TRBJ2-7; V: TRBV4-3; DNA: TGCGCCAGCAGCCAGAAATCCGGGACTAAATACGAGCAGTACTTC; CDR3: CASSQKSGTKYEQYF
size: few; D: -; J: TRBJ2-6; V: TRBV9; DNA: TGTGCCAGCAGCCCTGGCTCTGGGGCCAACGTCCTGACTTTC; CDR3: CASSPGSGANVLTF
size: few; D: TRBD1; J: TRBJ2-7; V: TRBV25-1; DNA: TGTGCCAGCAGTATGGACAGGGGAGCCTACGAGCAGTACTTC; CDR3: CASSMDRGAYEQYF
size: many; D: TRBD1; J: TRBJ1-1; V: TRBV6-2/TRBV6-3; DNA: TGTGCCAGCAAATGGGGGACAGCGAACACTGAAGCTTTCTTT; CDR3: CASKWGTANTEAFF
size: few; D: TRBD2; J: TRBJ2-7; V: TRBV7-8; DNA: TGTGCCAGCAGCTTCCAGTCCGGGGGGGTCCGCTACGAGCAGTACTTC; CDR3: CASSFQSGGVRYEQYF
size: many; D: -; J: TRBJ1-1; V: TRBV7-9; DNA: TGTGCCAGCAGCTTCCACGATCGGGACACTGAAGCTTTCTTT; CDR3: CASSFHDRDTEAFF
size: few; D: -; J: TRBJ1-2; V: TRBV6-1; DNA: TGTGCCAGCAGTGAATGGGGACACGAGGTTTATGGCTACACCTTC; CDR3: CASSEWGHEVYGYTF
size: few; D: -; J: TRBJ2-7; V: TRBV19; DNA: TGTGCCAGTAGTATCTTGGGGGACGAGCAGTACTTC; CDR3: CASSILGDEQYF
size: -; D: -; J: TRBJ2-1; V: TRBV7-3; DNA: TGTGCCAGCAGCGCCTGGGACCACAATGAGCAGTTCTTC; CDR3: CASSAWDHNEQFF
size: -; D: -; J: TRBJ2-5; V: TRBV24-1; DNA: TGTGCCACCAGTGATTTGAACAGTCGGGAGACCCAGTACTTC; CDR3: CATSDLNSRETQYF
size: few; D: TRBD1; J: TRBJ2-3; V: TRBV5-1; DNA: TGCGCCAGCAGCTTGGGAGGGGGCGAAGCAGATACGCAGTATTTT; CDR3: CASSLGGGEADTQYF
size: few; D: TRBD2; J: TRBJ2-1; V: TRBV12-3/TRBV12-4; DNA: TGTGCCAGCAGTTGGGGACTAGCGGGAGCCTACAATGAGCAGTTCTTC; CDR3: CASSWGLAGAYNEQFF
size: -; D: -; J: TRBJ1-2; V: TRBV20-1; DNA: TGCAGTGCCGCCCGAGGAGGGGAATTTGATGGCTACACCTTC; CDR3: CSAARGGEFDGYTF